The T cell receptor (beta chain) described here comes from a study of T-cell memory formation after mild COVID-19. This clonotype has just one count. The CDR3 contains 12 residues. Germline values: CDR1 DFQATT, CDR2 SNEGSKA (reference sequence). Unmatched junction bases numbered 6, after V lost 8 bases and J lost 2 bases. TCRdb passed the 5' RACE reads through MiXCR, listing each CDR3 protein once. The sample holds 450,000 to 700,000 distinct CDR3 sequences, roughly 17% seen once. The sample taken for sequencing was PBMCs or a T cell subset sorted from them (not recorded which). This chain uses TRBV20-1 with TRBJ2-7; 7 bases are shared with TRBD1. This TCR was sampled from an adult woman who had mild COVID-19 (a few samples of this study predate the infection). Cell type and time point are not known. This CDR3 is CSSGDRPYEQYF. The CDR3 DNA sequence: TGCAGTTCTGGGGACAGACCCTACGAGCAGTACTTC.